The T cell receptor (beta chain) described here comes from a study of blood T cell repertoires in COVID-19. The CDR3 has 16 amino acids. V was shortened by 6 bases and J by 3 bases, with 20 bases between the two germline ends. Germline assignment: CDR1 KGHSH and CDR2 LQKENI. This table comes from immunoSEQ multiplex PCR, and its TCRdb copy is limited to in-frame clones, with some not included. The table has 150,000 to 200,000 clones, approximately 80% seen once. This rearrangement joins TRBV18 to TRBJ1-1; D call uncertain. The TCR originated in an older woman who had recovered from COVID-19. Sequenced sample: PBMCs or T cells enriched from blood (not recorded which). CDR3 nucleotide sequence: TGTGCCAGCTCCCAGACGGTCCCGGCGGTTGACACTGAAGCTTTCTTT. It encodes CASSQTVPAVDTEAFF. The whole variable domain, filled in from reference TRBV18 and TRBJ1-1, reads NAGVMQNPRHLVRRRGQEARLRCSPMKGHSHVYWYRQLPEEGLKFMVYLQKENIIDESGMPKERFSAEFPKEGPSILRIQQVVRGDSAAYFCASSQTVPAVDTEAFFGQGTRLTVV.